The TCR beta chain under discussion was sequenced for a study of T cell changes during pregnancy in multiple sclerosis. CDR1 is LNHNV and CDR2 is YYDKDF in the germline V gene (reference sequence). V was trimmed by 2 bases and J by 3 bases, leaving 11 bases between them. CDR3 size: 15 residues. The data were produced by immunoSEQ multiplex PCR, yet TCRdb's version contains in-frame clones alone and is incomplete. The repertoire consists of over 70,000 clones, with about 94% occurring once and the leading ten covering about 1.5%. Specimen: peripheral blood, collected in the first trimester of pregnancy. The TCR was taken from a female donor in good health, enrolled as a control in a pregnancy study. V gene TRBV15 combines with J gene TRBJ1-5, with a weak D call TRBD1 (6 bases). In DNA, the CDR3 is TGTGCCACCAGCAGATACAGGGCCGCCAATCAGCCCCAGCATTTT. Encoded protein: CATSRYRAANQPQHF.